This TCR beta chain emerged from a study of T cells after yellow fever vaccination. As for the study in general: SMART-Seq v4 Ultra Low Input handled preparation of low-cell-number fractions. Findings and caveats of the study: A secondary response was less intense yet reached its peak sooner, at day 5 versus 15. Clones that expanded after primary vaccination mostly reappeared after the booster (approximately 96% CD4, about 91% CD8).

Germline V gene lookup returns CDR1 SGHTA and CDR2 FQGNSA. V was cut by 1 base and J by 2 bases, with 12 bases left in between. CDR3 size: 15 residues. As concerns this clonotype: What it recognizes is unknown.

5'RACE template switching added a universal primer site and UMIs to TCR cDNA. A single record per CDR3 protein comes from TCRdb applying MiXCR to the 5' RACE reads. The table has 250,000 to 300,000 distinct CDR3 sequences, over 10% seen once. The sequences come from CD4+ T cells sorted from PBMCs, collected 45 days after the yellow fever booster vaccination. This TCR was recovered from a man younger than 45 who received the YFV17D yellow fever vaccine. The chain links TRBV7-2 to TRBJ2-7; maybe TRBD2 (5 bases). The CDR3 loop is CASSLEGSRTYEQYF. CDR3 coding DNA: TGTGCCAGCAGCTTAGAAGGGAGTCGAACCTACGAGCAGTACTTC.